These T cell receptor beta chains were read from a single sample in a study of blood T cell repertoires in COVID-19. The assay was immunoSEQ multiplex PCR, and TCRdb's table has in-frame clones only and misses some. The top ten clones hold about 9.8% of a sample with about 200,000 clones, 81% of them seen once. The material sequenced was PBMCs or T cells enriched from blood (not recorded which). Receptor source: a woman aged 45-65 years with acute COVID-19. CDR3s include the opening cysteine and the closing phenylalanine or tryptophan. D genes are given only for firm matches. The size of a clone is reported for some rows only, either as once, few or many, or as a class for expanded clones.

j_call d_call v_call clone_size cdr3_nt cdr3_aa
TRBJ1-2 TRBD1 TRBV5-1 . TGCGCCAGCAGCTCAGTCCCGGGACAGGGGAACTATGGCTACACCTTC CASSSVPGQGNYGYTF
TRBJ2-7 . TRBV11-3 . TGTGCCAGCAGCTTATCTGCGGGGTCCTACGAGCAGTACTTC CASSLSAGSYEQYF
TRBJ1-4 . TRBV4-3 once TGCGCCAGCAGCCAAGTGTCCTATAATGAAAAACTGTTTTTT CASSQVSYNEKLFF
TRBJ2-7 TRBD1 TRBV28 . TGTGCCAGCAGGGGACAGGGGGCAGGTTCCGGCGAGCAGTACTTC CASRGQGAGSGEQYF
TRBJ1-3 . TRBV7-7 . TGTGCTAGCAGTCGAGGGCCAACCGGAAACACCATATATTTT CASSRGPTGNTIYF
TRBJ2-2 TRBD2 TRBV24-1 once TGTGCCACCCCAGGACTAGCGGGACCCGGGGAGCTGTTTTTT CATPGLAGPGELFF
TRBJ1-5 . TRBV28 once TGTGCCAGCTGGCAGGGTAATCAGCCCCAGCATTTT CASWQGNQPQHF
TRBJ1-6 . TRBV18 . TGTGCCAGCTCACCAAATCGGGACCAGGGGTCACCCCTCCACTTT CASSPNRDQGSPLHF
TRBJ1-1 TRBD1 TRBV7-6 . TGTGCCAGCAGCATTACGGGACAGGGAGGATCTGAAGCTTTCTTT CASSITGQGGSEAFF
TRBJ2-7 . TRBV11-3 few TGTGCCAGCAGCTTAGGCGCGGCCTCCTACGAGCAGTACTTC CASSLGAASYEQYF
TRBJ2-7 TRBD2 TRBV4-3 . TGCGCCAGCAGCCAAGCCGCGACTAGCGGGGGGTCTACCTACGAGCAGTACTTC CASSQAATSGGSTYEQYF
TRBJ1-2 TRBD1 TRBV28 . TGTGCCAGCAGTTTATTGGGACAGAACTATGGCTACACCTTC CASSLLGQNYGYTF
TRBJ1-2 TRBD1 TRBV2 few TGTGCCAGCAGGGGACAGGGGGCCTATGGCTACACCTTC CASRGQGAYGYTF
TRBJ2-7 . TRBV5-1 . TGCGCCAGCAGCTTGGGGCCCTTTCGGGACGAGCAGTACTTC CASSLGPFRDEQYF
TRBJ2-1 . TRBV9 . TGTGCCAGCAGCGTAGCTAGCCATAGTGAGCAGTTCTTC CASSVASHSEQFF
TRBJ2-2 TRBD2 TRBV27 . TGTGCCAGCAATCGAGCGGGGGGTTGGGGGGAGCTGTTTTTT CASNRAGGWGELFF
TRBJ2-3 TRBD2 TRBV9 . TGTGCCAGCAGCGTAGCCCCGGGACTAGAGTCAGATACGCAGTATTTT CASSVAPGLESDTQYF
TRBJ2-7 TRBD2 TRBV27 few TGTGCCAGCAGTCCCCGACTAGCGGGAGCCCCCTACGAGCAGTACTTC CASSPRLAGAPYEQYF
TRBJ2-3 . TRBV7-3 . TGTGCCAGCAGCCCACAAGGACTAAACACAGATACGCAGTATTTT CASSPQGLNTDTQYF
TRBJ2-1 . TRBV6-1 . TGTGCCAGCAGTGTAGACTCCAGGGTTAGCTCCTACAATGAGCAGTTCTTC CASSVDSRVSSYNEQFF
TRBJ1-5 . TRBV6-2/TRBV6-3 once TGTGCCAGCAGCCGGGACTTCAGCGCCATGGGGCAGCCCCAGCATTTT CASSRDFSAMGQPQHF
TRBJ1-4 TRBD1 TRBV7-2 . TGTGCCAGCAGCTTAATGACAGGGAGTAATGAAAAACTGTTTTTT CASSLMTGSNEKLFF
TRBJ1-2 . TRBV28 . TGTGCCAGCAGTTTAGCTTTAACGGAGGGCTACACCTTC CASSLALTEGYTF
TRBJ2-5 . TRBV29-1 . TGCAGCGTTGAGGGCAGGGCTGAAGAGACCCAGTACTTC CSVEGRAEETQYF
TRBJ2-7 . TRBV30 . TGTGCCAAGGGTGTCGGGGGCGAGCAGTACTTC CAKGVGGEQYF
TRBJ1-5 . TRBV28 few TGTGCCAGCAGTTCCACCGACAGGCCTAGCAATCAGCCCCAGCATTTT CASSSTDRPSNQPQHF
TRBJ2-5 . TRBV3-1/TRBV3-2 . TGTGCCAGCAGCCAGTCCGACAGTAATCAAGAGACCCAGTACTTC CASSQSDSNQETQYF
TRBJ1-6 TRBD1 TRBV3-1/TRBV3-2 . TGTGCCAGCAGCCAAGATCAGTGGACAGGGTATTCACCCCTCCACTTT CASSQDQWTGYSPLHF
TRBJ2-5 . TRBV7-9 . TGTGCCAGCAGCCCCGACAGGGAGGTACGGGGGACCCAGTACTTC CASSPDREVRGTQYF
TRBJ1-2 . TRBV7-2 few TGTGCCAGCAGCTTAGTATTTGGCTCCGCTAACTATGGCTACACCTTC CASSLVFGSANYGYTF
TRBJ2-5 TRBD2 TRBV18 . TGTGCCAGCTCCTCGGGAGGTGGGGAGACCCAGTACTTC CASSSGGGETQYF
TRBJ1-1 . TRBV4-2 . TGTGCCAGCAGCCCGTTCGGGGTATTTGGAGAGGGCACTGAAGCTTTCTTT CASSPFGVFGEGTEAFF
TRBJ2-5 . TRBV18 . TGTGCCAGCTCACCCGGGGTTCAAGAGACCCAGTACTTC CASSPGVQETQYF
TRBJ2-7 TRBD2 TRBV28 . TGTGCCAGCAGACGGACTAGCGGGAGGGTTTTAAACCTCTACGAGCAGTACTTC CASRRTSGRVLNLYEQYF
TRBJ2-7 TRBD2 TRBV7-9 . TGTGCCAGCAGTCCAACTAGCGCTGCCGAGCAGTACTTC CASSPTSAAEQYF
TRBJ1-6 TRBD1 TRBV7-2 . TGTGCCAGCAGCTCCGGGACAGGTCTAAATTCACCCCTCCACTTT CASSSGTGLNSPLHF
TRBJ2-1 TRBD1 TRBV7-9 . TGTGCCAGCAGAACCGGGACAGGGTACAATGAGCAGTTCTTC CASRTGTGYNEQFF
TRBJ1-3 TRBD1 TRBV28 . TGTGCCAGCAGTCGACCGACAGGGACTGGAAACACCATATATTTT CASSRPTGTGNTIYF
TRBJ2-7 . TRBV19 . TGTGCCAGTAGGAGACAGAAGGGAACCTACGAGCAGTACTTC CASRRQKGTYEQYF
TRBJ2-7 . TRBV30 few TGTGCCTGGAGGTCAGGCTACGAGCAGTACTTC CAWRSGYEQYF
TRBJ2-5 TRBD2 TRBV5-4 few TGTGCCAGCAGCCCCTCGGGGGGAGCGGGGGGAAATAGGGAGACCCAGTACTTC CASSPSGGAGGNRETQYF
TRBJ2-7 TRBD2 TRBV30 . TGTGCCTGGAGTGTAAGCGGGGTCGGCGAGCAGTACTTC CAWSVSGVGEQYF
TRBJ1-2 TRBD1 TRBV18 . TGTGCCAGCTCACCACCGCAAGGGACAGGGGGTCATGGCTACACCTTC CASSPPQGTGGHGYTF
TRBJ2-1 TRBD2 TRBV15 . TGTGCCACCAGCAGAGTTGCAGGTAGCGGGGGGGCTTTCTACAATGAGCAGTTCTTC CATSRVAGSGGAFYNEQFF
TRBJ2-2 . TRBV9 . TGTGCCAGCAGCGTAGTCGAGTACGGGGAGCTGTTTTTT CASSVVEYGELFF
TRBJ1-1 . TRBV14 . TGTGCCAGCAGCGGACAGTTCTACACTGAAGCTTTCTTT CASSGQFYTEAFF
TRBJ2-7 TRBD2 TRBV3-1/TRBV3-2 . TGTGCCAGCAGCCAACTAGCGGCAAACTACGAGCAGTACTTC CASSQLAANYEQYF
TRBJ1-2 . TRBV15 . TGTGCCACCAGCAGTGAGCACTATGGCTACACCTTC CATSSEHYGYTF
TRBJ2-5 TRBD1 TRBV28 once TGTGCCAGCAGTGCCGGGACAGGGGCAATCCAAGAGACCCAGTACTTC CASSAGTGAIQETQYF
TRBJ2-3 . TRBV27 . TGTGCCAGCAGTGTCTACCAGGTGGTAGGTACGCAGTATTTT CASSVYQVVGTQYF
TRBJ2-2 . TRBV3-1/TRBV3-2 once TGTGCCAGCAGCTCCCACAGGGACGGGGAGCTGTTTTTT CASSSHRDGELFF
TRBJ1-2 . TRBV25-1 . TGTGCCAGCAGTGAATTTGCAGGGGCCGGAGGCTACACCTTC CASSEFAGAGGYTF
TRBJ1-1 . TRBV5-1 . TGCGCCAGCAGCTTTAGGCGGGGGGGATTCGACACTGAAGCTTTCTTT CASSFRRGGFDTEAFF